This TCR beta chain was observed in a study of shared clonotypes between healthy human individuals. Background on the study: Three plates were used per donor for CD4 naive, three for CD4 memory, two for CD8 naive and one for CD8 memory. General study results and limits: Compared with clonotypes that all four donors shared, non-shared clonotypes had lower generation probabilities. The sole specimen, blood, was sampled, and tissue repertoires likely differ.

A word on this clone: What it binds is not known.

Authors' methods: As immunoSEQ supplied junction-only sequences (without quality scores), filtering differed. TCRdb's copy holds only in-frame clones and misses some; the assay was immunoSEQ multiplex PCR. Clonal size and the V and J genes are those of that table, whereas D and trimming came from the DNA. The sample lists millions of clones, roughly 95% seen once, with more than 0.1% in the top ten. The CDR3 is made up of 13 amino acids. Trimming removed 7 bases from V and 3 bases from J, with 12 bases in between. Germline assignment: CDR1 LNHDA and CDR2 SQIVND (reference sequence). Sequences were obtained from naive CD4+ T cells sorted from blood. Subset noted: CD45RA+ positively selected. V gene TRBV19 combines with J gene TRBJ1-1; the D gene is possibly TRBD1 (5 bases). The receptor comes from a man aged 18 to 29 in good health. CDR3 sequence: CASMRGVDTEAFF. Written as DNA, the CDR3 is TGTGCCAGTATGCGGGGGGTGGACACTGAAGCTTTCTTT.